This T cell receptor (beta chain) was sequenced for a study of blood T cell repertoires in COVID-19. Turning to the study itself: Both acute and convalescent COVID-19 samples were obtained from the United States, Italy and Spain.

Assay: immunoSEQ multiplex PCR; the TCRdb copy retains only in-frame clones and omits some. The table shows approximately 80,000 clones, with about 90% occurring only once. This clone was seen only once. Source material: peripheral blood. This sequence originates from a woman aged 50 to 65 in a cohort sampled during active COVID-19.

The CDR3 DNA reads as TGTGCCAGCAGTGATCAGTCGTATAATTCACCCCTCCACTTT. This translates into CASSDQSYNSPLHF. This chain links TRBV2 with TRBJ1-6; D is unclear. Trimming removed 3 bases from V and 4 bases from J, with 7 bases in between. Germline-derived CDR1 and CDR2 are SNHLY and FYNNEI. This CDR3 contains 14 residues.